This T cell receptor beta chain was obtained from a study of beta chain features in type 1 diabetes. V was trimmed by 2 bases and J by 5 bases, leaving 19 bases between them. The CDR3 length is 17 residues. CDR1 and CDR2 (germline): MDHEN, SYDVKM. Expressed TCRB transcripts got sequenced, as all isolated RNA was reverse transcribed. The table came from immunoSEQ multiplex PCR; TCRdb's copy has only in-frame clones and leaves some out. The table includes some 180,000 clones, about an eighth detected once. The clonotype originates from a woman between 18 and 30 years old in good health. The J gene is TRBJ1-5, the V gene TRBV28, with a possible D match to TRBD1 (5 bases). The sequenced material came from central memory CD4+ T cells from blood. The CDR3 nucleotides are TGTGCCAGCAGTTTAGGGTGGGGCAGGGAAGGAGATCAGCCCCAGCATTTT. Its protein is CASSLGWGREGDQPQHF.